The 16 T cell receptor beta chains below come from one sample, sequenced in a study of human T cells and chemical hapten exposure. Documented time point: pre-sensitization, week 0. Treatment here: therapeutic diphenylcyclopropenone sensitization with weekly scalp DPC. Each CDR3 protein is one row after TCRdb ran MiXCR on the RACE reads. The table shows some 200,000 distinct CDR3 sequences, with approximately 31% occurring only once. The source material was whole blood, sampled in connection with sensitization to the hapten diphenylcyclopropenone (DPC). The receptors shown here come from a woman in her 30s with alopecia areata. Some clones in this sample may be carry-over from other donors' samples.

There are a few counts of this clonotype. This CDR3 reads CASSLGDSVYGYTF. The CDR3 DNA reads as TGCGCCAGCAGCTTGGGAGATTCGGTCTATGGCTACACCTTC. V usage is TRBV5-1 and J usage is TRBJ1-2; D is unclear. The CDR3 is 14 residues long. CDR1 is SGHRS and CDR2 is YFSETQ in the germline V gene. The V and J ends lost 0 bases and 4 bases respectively, with 10 bases between them.

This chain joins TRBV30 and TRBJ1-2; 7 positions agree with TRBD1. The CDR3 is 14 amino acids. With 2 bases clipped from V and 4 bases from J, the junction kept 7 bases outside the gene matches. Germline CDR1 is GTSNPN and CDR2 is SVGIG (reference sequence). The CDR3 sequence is CAWSHGGQSYGYTF. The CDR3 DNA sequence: TGTGCCTGGAGTCACGGGGGACAGAGCTATGGCTACACCTTC. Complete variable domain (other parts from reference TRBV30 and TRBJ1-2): SQTIHQWPATLVQPVGSPLSLECTVEGTSNPNLYWYRQAAGRGLQLLFYSVGIGQISSEVPQNLSASRPQDRQFILSSKKLLLSDSGFYLCAWSHGGQSYGYTFGSGTRLTVV.

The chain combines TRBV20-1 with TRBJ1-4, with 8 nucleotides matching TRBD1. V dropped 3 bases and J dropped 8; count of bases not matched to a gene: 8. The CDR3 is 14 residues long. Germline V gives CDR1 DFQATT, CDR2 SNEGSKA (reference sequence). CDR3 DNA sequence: TGCAGTGCTAGCGGTCAGGGGGCCGGGGAAAAACTGTTTTTT. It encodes CSASGQGAGEKLFF.

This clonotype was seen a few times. Written as DNA, the CDR3 is TGTGCCAGCAGCCCCGGGGTCTCCTACGAGCAGTACTTC. Translated, it gives CASSPGVSYEQYF. The chain has TRBV7-9 and TRBJ2-7; TRBD2 might be the D (5 bases). The CDR3 is 13 amino acids. Germline assignment: CDR1 SEHNR and CDR2 FQNEAQ (reference sequence). The V gene lost 5 bases and the J gene lost 0 bases, with 8 bases spanning the gap.

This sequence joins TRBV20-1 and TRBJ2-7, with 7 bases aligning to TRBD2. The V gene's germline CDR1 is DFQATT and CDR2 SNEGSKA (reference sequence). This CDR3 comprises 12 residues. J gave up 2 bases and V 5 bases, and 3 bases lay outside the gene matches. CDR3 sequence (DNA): TGCAGTGCTTGGGGGGGACCCTACGAGCAGTACTTC. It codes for CSAWGGPYEQYF.

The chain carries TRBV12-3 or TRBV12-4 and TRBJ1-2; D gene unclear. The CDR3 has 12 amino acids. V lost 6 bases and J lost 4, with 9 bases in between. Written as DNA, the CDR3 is TGTGCCAGCAGCGACGGATCCTATGGCTACACCTTC. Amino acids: CASSDGSYGYTF.

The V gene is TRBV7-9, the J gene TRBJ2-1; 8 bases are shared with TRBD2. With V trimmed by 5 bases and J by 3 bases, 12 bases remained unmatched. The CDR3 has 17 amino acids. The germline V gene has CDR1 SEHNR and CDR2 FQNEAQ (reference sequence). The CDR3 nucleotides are TGTGCCAGCAGCGAGAAAACCGGGACTAGAGTCTACAATGAGCAGTTCTTC. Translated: CASSEKTGTRVYNEQFF.

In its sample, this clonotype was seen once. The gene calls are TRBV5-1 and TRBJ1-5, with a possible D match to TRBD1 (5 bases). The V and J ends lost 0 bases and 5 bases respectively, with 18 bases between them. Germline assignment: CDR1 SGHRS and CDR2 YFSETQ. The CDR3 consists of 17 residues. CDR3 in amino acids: CASSLGYDSGRDQPQHF. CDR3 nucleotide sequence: TGCGCCAGCAGCTTGGGGTATGACAGTGGCAGAGATCAGCCCCAGCATTTT.

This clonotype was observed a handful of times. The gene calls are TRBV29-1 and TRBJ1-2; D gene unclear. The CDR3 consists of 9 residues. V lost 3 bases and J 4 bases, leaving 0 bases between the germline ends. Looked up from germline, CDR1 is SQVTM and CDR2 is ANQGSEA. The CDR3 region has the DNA TGCAGCGTTGACTATGGCTACACCTTC. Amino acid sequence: CSVDYGYTF.

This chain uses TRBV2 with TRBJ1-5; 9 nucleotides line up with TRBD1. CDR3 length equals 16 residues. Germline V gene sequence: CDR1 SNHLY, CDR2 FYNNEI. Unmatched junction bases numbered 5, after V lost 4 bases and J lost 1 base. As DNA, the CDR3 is TGTGCCAGCAGTGGTACAGGGGGCCCAAGCAATCAGCCCCAGCATTTT. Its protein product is CASSGTGGPSNQPQHF.

The CDR3 protein is CASSPSGGSYGYTF. The CDR3, as DNA: TGTGCCAGCAGTCCCTCGGGGGGTTCTTATGGCTACACCTTC. The chain carries TRBV3-1 and TRBJ1-2; tentative D call: TRBD1 (5 bases). Germline lookup yields CDR1 LGHDT and CDR2 YNNKEL (reference sequence). This CDR3 has 14 residues. The V gene lost 6 bases and the J gene lost 5 bases, with 16 bases spanning the gap.

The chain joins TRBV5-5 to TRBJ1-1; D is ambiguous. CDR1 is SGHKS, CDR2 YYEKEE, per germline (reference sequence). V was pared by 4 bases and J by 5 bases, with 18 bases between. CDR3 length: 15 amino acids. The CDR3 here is CASSPDRSARTEAFF. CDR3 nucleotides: TGTGCCAGCAGCCCGGATAGGTCCGCGAGGACTGAAGCTTTCTTT.

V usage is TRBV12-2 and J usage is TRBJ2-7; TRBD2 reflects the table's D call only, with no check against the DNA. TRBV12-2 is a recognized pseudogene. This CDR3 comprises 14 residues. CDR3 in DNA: TGTGCAAGTCGCTCGAGCGGGAGGGCCTACGAGCAGTACTTC. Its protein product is CASRSSGRAYEQYF.

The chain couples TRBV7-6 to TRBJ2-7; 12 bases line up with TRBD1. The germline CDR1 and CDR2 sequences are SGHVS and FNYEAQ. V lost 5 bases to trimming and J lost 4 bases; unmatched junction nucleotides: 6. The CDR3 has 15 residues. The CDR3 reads CASSPGQGALYEQYF. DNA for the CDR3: TGTGCCAGCAGCCCGGGACAGGGGGCTTTGTACGAGCAGTACTTC.

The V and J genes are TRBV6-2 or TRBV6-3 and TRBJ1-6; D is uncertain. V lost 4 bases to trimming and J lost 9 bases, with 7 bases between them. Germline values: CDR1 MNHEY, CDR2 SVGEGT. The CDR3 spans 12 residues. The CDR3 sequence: CASSFILSPLHF. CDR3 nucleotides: TGTGCCAGCAGTTTCATCCTTTCACCCCTCCACTTT.

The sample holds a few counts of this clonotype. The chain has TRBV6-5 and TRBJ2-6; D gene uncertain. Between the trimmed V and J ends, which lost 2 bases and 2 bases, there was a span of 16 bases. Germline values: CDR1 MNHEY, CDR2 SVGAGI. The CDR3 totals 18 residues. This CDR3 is CASSYVGLGRTGANVLTF. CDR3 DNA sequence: TGTGCCAGCAGTTACGTCGGTCTAGGGCGAACTGGGGCCAACGTCCTGACTTTC.